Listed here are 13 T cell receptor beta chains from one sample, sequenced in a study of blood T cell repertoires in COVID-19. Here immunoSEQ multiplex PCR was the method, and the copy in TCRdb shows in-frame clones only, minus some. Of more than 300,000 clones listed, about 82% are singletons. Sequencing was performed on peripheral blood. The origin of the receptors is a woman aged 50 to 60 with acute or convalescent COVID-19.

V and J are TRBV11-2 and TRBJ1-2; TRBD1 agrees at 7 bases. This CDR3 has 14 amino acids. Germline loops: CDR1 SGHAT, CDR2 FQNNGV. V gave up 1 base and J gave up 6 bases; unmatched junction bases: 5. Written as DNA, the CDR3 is TGTGCCAGCAGCTTAGTGACAGGGATGGATGGCTACACCTTC. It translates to CASSLVTGMDGYTF. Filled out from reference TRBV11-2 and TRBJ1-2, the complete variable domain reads EAGVAQSPRYKIIEKRQSVAFWCNPISGHATLYWYQQILGQGPKLLIQFQNNGVVDDSQLPKDRFSAERLKGVDSTLKIQPAKLEDSAVYLCASSLVTGMDGYTFGSGTRLTVV.

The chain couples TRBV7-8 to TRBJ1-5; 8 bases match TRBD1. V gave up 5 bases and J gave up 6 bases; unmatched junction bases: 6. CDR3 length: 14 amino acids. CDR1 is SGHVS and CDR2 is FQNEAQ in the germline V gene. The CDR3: CASSPGQGLQPQHF. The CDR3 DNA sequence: TGTGCCAGCAGCCCAGGACAGGGACTTCAGCCCCAGCATTTT. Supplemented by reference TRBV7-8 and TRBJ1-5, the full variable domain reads GAGVSQSPRYKVAKRGQDVALRCDPISGHVSLFWYQQALGQGPEFLTYFQNEAQLDKSGLPSDRFFAERPEGSVSTLKIQRTQQEDSAVYLCASSPGQGLQPQHFGDGTRLSIL.

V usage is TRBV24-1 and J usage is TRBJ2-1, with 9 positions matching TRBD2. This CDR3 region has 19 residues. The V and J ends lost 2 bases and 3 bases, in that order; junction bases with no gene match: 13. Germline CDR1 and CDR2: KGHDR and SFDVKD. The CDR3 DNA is TGTGCCACCAGTGATTCCCCTCTTCGTAAGCGGGAGGTCTACAATGAGCAGTTCTTC. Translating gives CATSDSPLRKREVYNEQFF.

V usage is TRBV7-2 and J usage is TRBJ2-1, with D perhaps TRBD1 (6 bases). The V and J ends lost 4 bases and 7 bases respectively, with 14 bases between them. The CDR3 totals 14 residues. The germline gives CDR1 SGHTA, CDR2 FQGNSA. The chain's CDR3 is CASSSYRVLNEQFF. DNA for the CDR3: TGTGCCAGCAGCTCTTACAGGGTTTTGAATGAGCAGTTCTTC.

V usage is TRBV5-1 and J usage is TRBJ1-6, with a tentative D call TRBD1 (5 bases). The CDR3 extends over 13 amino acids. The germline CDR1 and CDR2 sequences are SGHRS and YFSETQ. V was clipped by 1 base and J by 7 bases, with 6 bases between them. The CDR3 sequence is CASSLRGNSPLHF. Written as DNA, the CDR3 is TGCGCCAGCAGCTTGCGGGGGAATTCACCCCTCCACTTT.

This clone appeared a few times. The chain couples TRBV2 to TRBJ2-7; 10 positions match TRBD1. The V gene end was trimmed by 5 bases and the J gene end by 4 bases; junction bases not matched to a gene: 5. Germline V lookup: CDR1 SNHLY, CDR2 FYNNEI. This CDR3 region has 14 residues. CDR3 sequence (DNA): TGTGCCAGCAGTCCAAGGGACAGGGGATACGAGCAGTACTTC. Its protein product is CASSPRDRGYEQYF.

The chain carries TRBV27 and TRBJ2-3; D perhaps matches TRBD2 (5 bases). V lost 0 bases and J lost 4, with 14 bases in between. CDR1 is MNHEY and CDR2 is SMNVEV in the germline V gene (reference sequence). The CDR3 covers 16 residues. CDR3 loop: CASSLSGVPGSDTQYF. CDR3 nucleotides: TGTGCCAGCAGTTTATCCGGGGTCCCCGGTTCAGATACGCAGTATTTT.

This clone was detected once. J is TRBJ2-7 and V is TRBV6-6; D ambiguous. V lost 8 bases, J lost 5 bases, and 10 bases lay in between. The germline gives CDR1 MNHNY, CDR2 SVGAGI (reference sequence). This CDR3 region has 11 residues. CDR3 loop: CASRFRDEQYF. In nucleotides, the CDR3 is TGTGCCAGCCGATTCCGGGACGAGCAGTACTTC.

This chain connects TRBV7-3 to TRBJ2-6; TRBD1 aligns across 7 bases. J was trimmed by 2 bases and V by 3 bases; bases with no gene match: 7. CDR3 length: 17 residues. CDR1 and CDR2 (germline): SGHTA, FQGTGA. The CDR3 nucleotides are TGTGCCAGCAGCTTTCTCCCAGGGACAGCTGGGGCCAACGTCCTGACTTTC. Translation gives CASSFLPGTAGANVLTF.

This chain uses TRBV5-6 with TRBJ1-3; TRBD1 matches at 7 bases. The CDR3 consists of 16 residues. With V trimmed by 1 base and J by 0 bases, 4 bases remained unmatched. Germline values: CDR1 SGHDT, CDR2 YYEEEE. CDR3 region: CASSLTGESSGNTIYF. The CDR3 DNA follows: TGTGCCAGCAGCTTGACAGGGGAGAGCTCTGGAAACACCATATATTTT.

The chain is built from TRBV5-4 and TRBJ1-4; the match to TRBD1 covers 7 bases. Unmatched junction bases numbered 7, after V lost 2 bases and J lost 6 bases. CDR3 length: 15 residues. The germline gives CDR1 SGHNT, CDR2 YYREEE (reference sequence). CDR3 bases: TGTGCCAGCAGCTTAGAATCCGGGACAGATGAAAAACTGTTTTTT. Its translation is CASSLESGTDEKLFF.

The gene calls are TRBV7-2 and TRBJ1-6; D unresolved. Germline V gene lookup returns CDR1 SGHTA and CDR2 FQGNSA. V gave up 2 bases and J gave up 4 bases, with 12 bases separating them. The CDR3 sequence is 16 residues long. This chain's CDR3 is CASSLRQRMYNSPLHF. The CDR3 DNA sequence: TGTGCCAGCAGCTTACGGCAGCGAATGTATAATTCACCCCTCCACTTT.

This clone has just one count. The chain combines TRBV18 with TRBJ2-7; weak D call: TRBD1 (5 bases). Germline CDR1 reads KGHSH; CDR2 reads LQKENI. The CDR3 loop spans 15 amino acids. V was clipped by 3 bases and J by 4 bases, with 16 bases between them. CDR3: CASSPPTGHGYEQYF. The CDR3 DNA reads TGTGCCAGCTCACCTCCCACAGGACACGGATACGAGCAGTACTTC.